The 15 T cell receptor beta chains presented below share a single source sample, sequenced in a study of radiation and T cells in renal cell carcinoma. Clones were sequenced by immunoSEQ multiplex PCR, and TCRdb holds only the in-frame ones, with some missing. This table holds roughly 120,000 clones, roughly 80% found once. The time point denotes: baseline pretreatment blood. The treatment was: 15 Gy SBRT to primary tumor, nephrectomy 4 weeks later. Sample: blood, taken from a patient whose treatment included radiotherapy and nephrectomy. Receptors were obtained from a woman aged 60-75 years with renal cell carcinoma.

The V and J genes are TRBV9 and TRBJ2-3, with a possible D match to TRBD1 (5 bases). The V and J ends lost 0 bases and 6 bases respectively, with 8 bases between them. The CDR3 has 13 amino acids. Germline CDR1 reads SGDLS; CDR2 reads YYNGEE. The CDR3 DNA sequence: TGTGCCAGCAGCGTAGCGACAGTCGATACGCAGTATTTT. Translating gives CASSVATVDTQYF.

The V call is TRBV6-5, the J call TRBJ1-1; TRBD1 is a possible D gene (6 bases). With 6 bases removed from V and 1 base from J, the gap between germline ends came to 12 bases. In germline, CDR1 is MNHEY, CDR2 SVGAGI. This CDR3 has 14 residues. Here the CDR3 reads CASRQGFGNTEAFF. In nucleotides, the CDR3 is TGTGCCAGCAGACAGGGTTTTGGGAACACTGAAGCTTTCTTT.

Relative to its sample, this clone is medium-sized. This chain links TRBV6-1 with TRBJ1-5; D is perhaps TRBD1 (5 bases). The CDR3 extends over 18 amino acids. Germline V CDR1 and CDR2: MNHNS, SASEGT. Trimming removed 2 bases from V and 4 bases from J, with 21 bases in between. CDR3 protein: CASSELRRSIKGNQPQHF. The CDR3 nucleotides read TGTGCCAGCAGTGAACTGAGACGGTCAATAAAGGGGAATCAGCCCCAGCATTTT.

The V and J genes are TRBV6-1 and TRBJ1-5; D is possibly TRBD1 (5 bases). The CDR3 is made up of 14 amino acids. Deletions cut 7 bases from V and 7 bases from J, with 17 bases between. CDR1 and CDR2 from the germline V gene are MNHNS and SASEGT. CDR3 amino acids: CASTAEGLRQPQHF. The CDR3 bases are TGTGCCAGCACCGCAGAGGGGCTGCGACAGCCCCAGCATTTT.

CDR3 loop: CASSLSGGSESGYTF. The CDR3 DNA follows: TGTGCCAGCAGCTTATCAGGGGGTAGCGAGAGTGGCTACACCTTC. The rearrangement joins TRBV7-2 to TRBJ1-2; TRBD1 agrees at 7 bases. CDR1 is SGHTA and CDR2 is FQGNSA in the germline V gene. There are 15 residues in the CDR3. V was pared by 2 bases and J by 7 bases, with 10 bases of the junction left unmatched.

This chain uses TRBV28 with TRBJ2-1; 13 bases fit TRBD2. CDR1 and CDR2 from the germline V gene are MDHEN and SYDVKM. V shed 1 base and J 7 bases; nucleotides not matched to a gene: 1. The CDR3 is made up of 15 amino acids. The CDR3 coding sequence is TGTGCCAGCAGTTTATCGGGACTAGCGGGGAATGAGCAGTTCTTC. This gives the protein CASSLSGLAGNEQFF. The whole variable domain, filled in from reference TRBV28 and TRBJ2-1, reads DVKVTQSSRYLVKRTGEKVFLECVQDMDHENMFWYRQDPGLGLRLIYFSYDVKMKEKGDIPEGYSVSREKKERFSLILESASTNQTSMYLCASSLSGLAGNEQFFGPGTRLTVL.

V is TRBV9 and J is TRBJ2-7; TRBD2 matches 7 bases. Germline V lookup: CDR1 SGDLS, CDR2 YYNGEE. With 0 bases clipped from V and 7 bases from J, the junction kept 7 bases outside the gene matches. The CDR3 totals 14 residues. The CDR3 loop is CASSVEGGPWEQYF. CDR3 in DNA: TGTGCCAGCAGCGTAGAGGGAGGGCCGTGGGAGCAGTACTTC.

This clone has a single count. This chain uses TRBV6-1 with TRBJ1-4; D possibly corresponds to TRBD1 (6 bases). This CDR3 region has 13 residues. CDR1 is MNHNS and CDR2 is SASEGT in the germline V gene. With 3 bases removed from V and 7 bases from J, the gap between germline ends came to 9 bases. The CDR3 here is CASSEPGVEKLFF. CDR3 coding DNA: TGTGCCAGCAGTGAGCCAGGGGTTGAAAAACTGTTTTTT.

The sample holds one count of this clone. The V call is TRBV7-8, the J call TRBJ2-2; D is ambiguous. Germline loops: CDR1 SGHVS, CDR2 FQNEAQ. V lost 4 bases to trimming and J lost 0 bases, with 12 bases between them. This CDR3 has 16 amino acids. The CDR3 DNA follows: TGTGCCAGCAGCTCGACCAGAGCGTCGAACACCGGGGAGCTGTTTTTT. It codes for CASSSTRASNTGELFF.

The rearrangement links TRBV18 to TRBJ1-1; D gene unclear. This CDR3 contains 14 residues. V dropped 2 bases and J dropped 5 bases, with 12 bases sitting between them. CDR1 is KGHSH and CDR2 is LQKENI in the germline V gene. The CDR3 reads CASSPGRRETEAFF. The CDR3 DNA sequence: TGTGCCAGCTCACCAGGGAGGCGGGAGACTGAAGCTTTCTTT.

The rearrangement uses TRBV9 and TRBJ1-1, with D unresolved. There are 15 residues in the CDR3. Deletions cut 4 bases from V and 2 bases from J, with 15 bases between. Germline-derived CDR1 and CDR2 are SGDLS and YYNGEE. The CDR3 DNA reads TGTGCCAGCAGCCCCACCGGTGGAACCAACACTGAAGCTTTCTTT. Its protein product is CASSPTGGTNTEAFF.

The rearrangement uses TRBV6-5 and TRBJ2-3; D ambiguous. The V end was cut by 0 bases, the J end by 8 bases, with 6 bases between. The CDR3 covers 12 residues. The V gene's germline CDR1 is MNHEY and CDR2 SVGAGI. In DNA, the CDR3 is TGTGCCAGCAGTTACTCCGGAGCTACGCAGTATTTT. This sequence encodes CASSYSGATQYF.

The gene calls are TRBV19 and TRBJ2-1; no definite D call. V was trimmed by 3 bases and J by 6 bases, leaving 6 bases between them. Germline CDR1 and CDR2: LNHDA and SQIVND (reference sequence). The CDR3 is made up of 12 amino acids. The CDR3 nucleotides are TGTGCCAGTAGTATCATCGGCAATGAGCAGTTCTTC. This encodes CASSIIGNEQFF.

The chain has TRBV28 and TRBJ1-2; unclear D gene. Trimming removed 6 bases from V and 4 bases from J, with 15 bases in between. This CDR3 is 14 amino acids long. Germline V gives CDR1 MDHEN, CDR2 SYDVKM. The CDR3 region is CASSPPLRAYGYTF. Here the CDR3 DNA reads TGTGCCAGCAGCCCGCCTCTCCGGGCCTATGGCTACACCTTC.

This chain uses TRBV9 with TRBJ1-1, with TRBD1 matching over 8 bases. The CDR3 runs 12 residues. Germline CDR1 reads SGDLS; CDR2 reads YYNGEE. The V segment lost 4 bases and the J segment 8 bases; nucleotides outside the gene matches: 4. The chain's CDR3 is CASSPDREEAFF. The DNA of the CDR3 is TGTGCCAGCAGCCCGGACAGGGAGGAAGCTTTCTTT.